Listed here is a single T cell receptor (beta chain). Its antigen remains undetermined. The record has no base qualities; no much larger clone is one base away. Library generation was performed with the immunoSEQ multiplex PCR assay. The multiplex PCR relied on a mix of 60 forward primers for TCR Vbeta segments and 13 reverse primers for TCR Jbeta segments. The CDR3 region of rearranged TCR beta genes was amplified from genomic DNA by a multiplex PCR assay. Amplified TCR beta libraries were sequenced as 87-base-pair reads on the Illumina HiSeq System. The original methods were these. A later analysis counted approximately 74 million unique TCR beta chains across the 666 repertoires, and some 12 million of these chains were shared by at least two donors. To remove PCR and sequencing errors, raw reads were error-corrected and collapsed into unique sequences using a nearest-neighbor algorithm that merged closely related sequences. To assign V, D and J gene segments, CDR3 sequences were aligned to IMGT reference sequences. Each retained sequence needed at least a six-nucleotide match to both a V gene segment and a J gene segment. Rearrangements were called productive when the CDR3 lacked stop codons and stayed in frame with V and J; all others were non-productive. CDR3 was defined by IMGT convention, running from the second conserved V-encoded cysteine to the conserved J-encoded phenylalanine. The earlier analysis of 587 of the donors excluded sequences that lacked an unambiguous match to a single V gene segment. In an earlier analysis of several hundred of the donors, V segments were called functional above 56.7% productive rearrangements and were called segregating when the between-donor standard deviation exceeded 5%. To diagnose cytomegalovirus status from the catalog of TCR beta chain sequences, a statistical classification framework was built. In a later analysis, TCR nucleotide sequences were compared against IMGT/GENE-DB human TR gene sequences so that V and J genes could be assigned. The TCRdist pipeline was used in a later analysis to assign CDR3 sequences and most-parsimonious VDJ recombination scenarios. In a later analysis, every TCR beta chain was defined by the combination of its CDR3 amino acid sequence and its V-gene family, and reads without a unique V-gene family were dropped. To address suspected cross-contamination and a sequencing artifact, a later analysis removed under 600 highly shared, low-generation-probability nucleotide sequences. For each public chain, a later analysis derived a clonal expansion index from normalized ranks of inferred template counts within each repertoire. In a later analysis, generation probabilities were computed with a VDJ recombination model fitted to out-of-frame rearrangements, and the resulting probabilities were checked against IGoR. In a later analysis, hypergeometric tests were used to score TCR-TCR, TCR-HLA and TCR-CMV co-occurrence, with a repertoire-size bias correction applied to TCR pairs. A later analysis estimated false discovery rates by permuting HLA or CMV assignments 20 times. In a later analysis, co-occurring TCRs were grouped with DBSCAN, and TCRdist sequence similarity was added when clustering was performed within HLA-allele-positive subsets. For co-occurrence clustering, repertoires with fewer than 30,000 or more than 120,000 public chains were excluded, along with roughly five repertoires with anomalous nucleotide sharing. In its TCRdb copy, this immuneACCESS table keeps in-frame sequences only and misses some clones. Where compared with another copy, unresolved V genes explain less than half of these, and the others have no known cause. That table gives V, J and clone size, and the DNA gave D and trimming. The sample contains roughly 120,000 clones, around 72% of them found a single time. Approximately 8.2% of the sample comes from the top ten.

This record belongs to a study of cytomegalovirus exposure and HLA in healthy donors listed by TCRdb under 2017. With regard to the full study: In an earlier analysis of fewer than 750 of the donors, 250 to 350 Gb of sequence data and 117 million unique TCR beta sequences from 150 million to 200 million T cells were reported. In the later analysis, no new phenotypic data were used to find candidate immune exposures; instead, reliance was placed on TCR beta sequences and their occurrence across donors. Both class I and class II loci were covered by HLA typing, at four-digit resolution. Across around 400 genotyped donors of the cohort, an average of roughly 230,000 unique TCR beta nucleotide sequences per donor were sequenced, and approximately 17% of those sequences were non-productive. All discovery cohort repertoires had been generated using a single sequencing platform. Donor age, sex, ethnicity and CMV serostatus were compiled alongside the repertoire data. The aim of the study was to test whether cataloging public T cell receptors could identify signatures of past pathogen exposure. In addition to the first cohort of around 670 subjects, a separate validation cohort of 120 different subjects was used. A handful of DR-DQ haplotypes were handled as single units for association and clustering because linkage in the cohort was strong. A later analysis re-analyzed previously published TCR beta repertoires from 550 to 700 donors and added high-resolution HLA genotyping to study TCR occurrence patterns. A later genetic analysis took genome-wide SNP genotypes for about three fifths of the roughly 670 donors and used that subset as a discovery cohort. In an earlier analysis of a few hundred of the donors, high-throughput TCR beta sequencing was used to judge whether each TCR beta V gene segment behaved as functional or pseudogenic. An early release covering around 630 HLA-typed donors comprised roughly 300 gigabases of sequencing data and approximately 80 million unique TCR sequences. The study used immunosequencing to profile the T cell repertoires of approximately 650 subjects and linked those repertoires to cytomegalovirus serostatus. The number of donors typed differed by locus, with 629-630 for A, B, C, DRB1 and DQB1, roughly 520 for DQA1, under 610 for DPA1, and over 400 for DPB1. Among the roughly 400 genotyped donors, around 81% belonged to the genetic ancestry cluster associated with self-reported Caucasian donors. To predict cytomegalovirus infection status, the study brought together high-throughput TCR immunosequencing, statistical association of individual TCRs with disease status, and machine learning. General findings and caveats noted by the study authors: Because some donors lacked HLA typing at each locus, the association tests relied only on the typed subset. A further reported finding was that TCR beta sequences accurately predicted the HLA-A and HLA-B alleles for most subjects in the first cohort. Compared with equally common non-associated chains, HLA-associated TCR beta chains in a later analysis were more clonally expanded and had lower generation probabilities. In vitro tests confirmed that a few of the cytomegalovirus-associated TCR beta chains recognize cytomegalovirus antigens. Approximately 16 rarely observed V segments, including chromosome 9 orphons, were excluded from the earlier analysis of approximately 600 of the donors because counts were too low. In a later analysis, about 16,000 TCR beta sequences were associated with specific HLA alleles at a false discovery rate of 0.05. An association between a missense DCLRE1C variant and V-gene and J-gene trimming of TCR beta chains was found in a later genetic analysis and replicated in an independent cohort. Linkage disequilibrium might explain the correlated functional status among segregating V segments, but an unknown experimental factor could not be ruled out. The sequencing pipeline was judged likely to have produced a cluster of highly shared sequence variants as a technical artifact. Assigning TCR associations to individual alleles was difficult when HLA alleles, especially DR and DQ, strongly co-occurred. Cytomegalovirus status was reported to be diagnosed by the classifier with high specificity and sensitivity in both the original and validation cohorts. Compared with the approximately 710-donor mean, donors in an Asian-associated ancestry cluster had fewer N-insertions in productive TCRs, according to a later genetic analysis. In an earlier analysis of some 500 of the donors, most TCR beta V segments appeared in productive rearrangements about 87% or about 30% of the time, broadly matching IMGT annotations. While some public TCRs were present in many individuals, most TCR sequences turned up only very rarely across donors. The 87-base-pair reads could not distinguish some IMGT-functional V segments, including TRBV6-2 and TRBV6-3, so those segments were excluded. According to a later analysis, parvovirus B19, influenza, CMV and Epstein-Barr virus appeared linked to several top co-occurrence clusters. The only immune exposure information available for the cohort was CMV serostatus. Presence/absence analyses assumed roughly uniform sequencing depth across donors, an assumption that may not hold. A later analysis found that most CMV-associated TCR beta chains appeared HLA-restricted, with HLA associations seemingly driven largely by CMV exposure. In a later analysis, TCR association rates were found to vary across HLA loci, with the most associated TCRs seen for DRB1 alleles and the fewest for HLA-C alleles. The cohort was sequenced for TCR beta chains only, and without alpha or paired-chain data the features that could be detected were limited. The authors suggested that the approach could potentially be extended to other disease states and immunological phenotypes. A total of around 150 TCR beta chains were listed by the study as associated with cytomegalovirus.

The cohort comprised around 700 healthy bone marrow donors. All cohort members were sampled while nominally healthy, although unrecorded immune exposures were likely present. The donor was CMV seropositive and was included in the group of about 290 seropositive cohort members. Each donor provided a peripheral blood sample, and peripheral blood mononuclear cells were used for TCR beta sequencing. Genomic DNA was extracted from the blood cell samples with the Qiagen DNeasy Blood Extraction Kit. Cut back by 0 bases and 3 bases, the V and J ends lie 12 bases apart. Looking up the germline V gene yields CDR1 SGHRS and CDR2 YFSETQ. The cysteine opens and the phenylalanine closes a CDR3 of 15 amino acids. Just the 45-base CDR3 DNA is kept, in frame starting at base 1.

Sequenced material: PBMCs. This receptor was obtained from a woman aged 35 to 49 in good health and CMV-seropositive. The V and J segments used are TRBV5-1 and TRBJ1-1; confidence is insufficient to name the D gene. CDR3 reads: CASSLVREGDTEAFF. The DNA is TGCGCCAGCAGCTTGGTTCGGGAAGGCGACACTGAAGCTTTCTTT.